The next 29 T cell receptor beta chains were all read from a single sample in a study of regulatory T cells in long-lasting Graves disease. Building of the TCR beta libraries involved iRepertoire HTBI primers and Arm-PCR of CDR3 regions. TCRdb called the multiplex PCR reads again in MiXCR, with one record for every CDR3 protein. This sample has roughly 300,000 distinct CDR3 sequences, with 20% to 25% found just once. The time point is: persistent/refractory GD, antithyroid drugs over 5 years with positive TRAb. Researchers made the TCR library from RNA that was extracted from PBMCs. The sample here was peripheral blood mononuclear cells (PBMCs), taken when the disease was refractory, from a patient treated with antithyroid drugs. The source of these receptors is a female donor with Graves disease.

This chain connects TRBV12-3 or TRBV12-4 to TRBJ2-7, with TRBD1 identical over 7 bases. After removal of 1 base from V and 4 bases from J, the junction contained 13 bases not matched to a gene. The CDR3 is 17 residues long. This CDR3 is CASSLGRRDSPLYEQYF. In nucleotides, the CDR3 is TGTGCCAGCAGTTTAGGGCGTAGGGACAGTCCTCTTTACGAGCAGTACTTC.

This chain uses TRBV7-2 with TRBJ2-2, with 12 bases identical to TRBD1. Trimming at V came to 1 base and at J to 4 bases, leaving 10 bases not matched to a gene. The CDR3 is 19 residues long. Per germline, CDR1 SGHTA and CDR2 FQGNSA. The CDR3 DNA reads TGTGCCAGCAGCTTAGATGGGGCGGGGACAGGGGGCATCACCGGGGAGCTGTTTTTT. This translates into CASSLDGAGTGGITGELFF.

Comments on this clonotype: The junction does not match germline at one end; this may be a read error. CDR3 region: CASREFQVLNAEAFF. The CDR3 DNA is TGTGCCAGCAGGGAGTTCCAGGTCCTGAACGCTGAAGCTTTCTTT. The chain couples TRBV6-1 to TRBJ1-1; no reliable D call. CDR1 is MNHNS and CDR2 is SASEGT in the germline V gene. This CDR3 spans 15 amino acids.

This clonotype was picked up many times. The V and J genes are TRBV6-1 and TRBJ2-7, with D perhaps being TRBD1 or TRBD2 (6 bases each). Germline V gene lookup returns CDR1 MNHNS and CDR2 SASEGT. This CDR3 contains 13 residues. V dropped 10 bases and J dropped 3 bases, with 16 bases sitting between them. Written as DNA, the CDR3 is TGTGCCACGGAGGGGGAGTCAGACTACGAGCAGTACTTC. As protein: CATEGESDYEQYF.

A few counts support this clonotype. V is TRBV2 and J is TRBJ1-4; weak D call: TRBD1 (6 bases). Germline V CDR1 and CDR2: SNHLY, FYNNEI. V dropped 7 bases and J dropped 10 bases, with 19 bases sitting between them. The length of the CDR3 is 14 residues. The CDR3 DNA sequence: TGTGCCAGCAAGCTACCGGGACATGAAGGAAAACTGTTTTTT. Translation gives CASKLPGHEGKLFF.

J is TRBJ2-3 and V is TRBV12-3 or TRBV12-4; 10 bases align to TRBD1. After removal of 6 bases from V and 2 bases from J, the junction contained 8 bases not matched to a gene. The CDR3 sequence is 16 residues long. DNA of the CDR3: TGTGCCAGCAGCCAACGGACAGGGGGAAACACAGATACGCAGTATTTT. Protein product: CASSQRTGGNTDTQYF.

This clonotype was picked up many times. The chain combines TRBV28 with TRBJ2-7; 9 nucleotides align to TRBD1. V trimming: 6 bases; J trimming: 5 bases; junction bases outside the gene matches: 8. This CDR3 spans 14 amino acids. Germline-derived CDR1 and CDR2 are MDHEN and SYDVKM. Here the CDR3 DNA reads TGTGCCAGCAGACCCGGACAGGGGTTCGACGAGCAGTACTTC. Its translation is CASRPGQGFDEQYF.

This chain uses TRBV11-2 with TRBJ2-3; tentatively, D is TRBD2 (5 bases). V dropped 1 base and J dropped 5 bases, with 13 bases sitting between them. The germline V gene has CDR1 SGHAT and CDR2 FQNNGV. The CDR3 length is 15 residues. The CDR3, as DNA: TGTGCCAGCAGCTTAGGAGGAGCGGTAGAAGATACGCAGTATTTT. Translating gives CASSLGGAVEDTQYF.

This clonotype has a count of ten or more. One end of the junction does not line up with germline, which may come from a read error. This sequence joins TRBV5-6 and TRBJ2-7, with D perhaps TRBD1 (7 bases). The CDR3 length is 13 residues. The germline V gene has CDR1 SGHDT and CDR2 YYEEEE. The CDR3 sequence: CASRETGTYEQYF. The CDR3 coding sequence is TGCGCCAGCAGAGAGACAGGGACTTACGAGCAGTACTTC.

The chain employs TRBV6-1 and TRBJ1-2; 10 nucleotides line up with TRBD1. The germline V gene encodes CDR1 MNHNS and CDR2 SASEGT. The J segment lost 4 bases and the V segment lost 5 bases, leaving 13 bases of the junction unmatched. CDR3 length: 17 residues. The CDR3 DNA is TGTGCCAGCAGTACCTTAATACCGGGACAGGGGCCCTATGGCTACACCTTC. Translation: CASSTLIPGQGPYGYTF.

This clonotype has ten or more counts. The chain couples TRBV20-1 to TRBJ2-7, with D possibly matching TRBD2 (5 bases). Trimming cost V 4 bases and J 0 bases, with 10 bases left between them. The germline V gene encodes CDR1 DFQATT and CDR2 SNEGSKA (reference sequence). The CDR3 consists of 13 residues. In DNA, the CDR3 is TGCAGTGCTATAGCGTATAGCTCCTACGAGCAGTACTTC. As protein: CSAIAYSSYEQYF.

The rearrangement links TRBV7-8 to TRBJ2-1; D may be TRBD2 (6 bases). Germline lookup yields CDR1 SGHVS and CDR2 FQNEAQ. V shed 6 bases and J shed 7 bases, with 22 bases lying between them. The length of the CDR3 is 16 residues. The CDR3 is CASSYRRGRGGNEQFF. The CDR3 DNA is TGTGCCAGCAGTTATAGACGGGGGAGAGGTGGTAATGAGCAGTTCTTC. Full variable domain (remainder filled in from reference TRBV7-8 and TRBJ2-1): GAGVSQSPRYKVAKRGQDVALRCDPISGHVSLFWYQQALGQGPEFLTYFQNEAQLDKSGLPSDRFFAERPEGSVSTLKIQRTQQEDSAVYLCASSYRRGRGGNEQFFGPGTRLTVL.

This clonotype came up a few times. The genes are TRBV20-1 and TRBJ2-4, with D perhaps TRBD1 (6 bases). Trimming left V 1 base short and J 9 bases short, with 7 bases between. Germline CDR1 DFQATT, CDR2 SNEGSKA (reference sequence). The CDR3 is 11 residues long. DNA for the CDR3: TGCAGTGCTAGAGTAGGGGGCATTCAGTACTTC. The encoded protein is CSARVGGIQYF.

This clonotype appeared many times. The CDR3: CASSEGRNSPLHF. The CDR3 DNA reads TGTGCCAGCAGTGAAGGGAGAAATTCACCCCTCCACTTT. The chain combines TRBV6-1 with TRBJ1-6; D gene ambiguous. There are 13 residues in the CDR3. Germline CDR1 is MNHNS and CDR2 is SASEGT. V was clipped by 1 base and J by 7 bases, with 5 bases between them.

This clonotype was counted between two and nine times. J is TRBJ2-7 and V is TRBV6-2 or TRBV6-3, with TRBD2 matching over 9 bases. The CDR3 is 16 amino acids. Trimming removed 5 bases from V and 3 bases from J; junction bases left unmatched: 11. CDR1 and CDR2 (germline): MNHEY, SVGEGT. In DNA form, the CDR3 reads TGTGCCAGCAGTCGGATCGGACTAGCGTTGAACTACGAGCAGTACTTC. Translating gives CASSRIGLALNYEQYF.

This clonotype was counted a few times. The chain is built from TRBV6-1 and TRBJ2-4; the match to TRBD2 covers 12 bases. The CDR3 consists of 15 residues. CDR1 is MNHNS, CDR2 SASEGT, per germline. V lost 7 bases to trimming and J lost 6 bases; unmatched junction nucleotides: 7. Written as DNA, the CDR3 is TGTGCCAGCACCGAACTAGCGGGAGGTGGAAACATTCAGTACTTC. It yields the protein CASTELAGGGNIQYF.

There are many counts of this clonotype. The V call is TRBV20-1, the J call TRBJ2-7; a weak D match, TRBD1 (6 bases). Germline lookup yields CDR1 DFQATT and CDR2 SNEGSKA (reference sequence). This CDR3 spans 15 amino acids. With 0 bases removed from V and 1 base from J, the gap between germline ends came to 13 bases. In DNA form, the CDR3 reads TGCAGTGCTAGAGATACTAGGACAGCATCCTACGAGCAGTACTTC. It encodes CSARDTRTASYEQYF.

The chain carries TRBV28 and TRBJ1-5; TRBD1 matches at 11 bases. The germline V gene encodes CDR1 MDHEN and CDR2 SYDVKM. V gave up 6 bases and J gave up 1 base; unmatched junction bases: 2. The CDR3 runs to 15 residues. The CDR3 here is CASSWTGGSNQPQHF. In DNA form, the CDR3 reads TGTGCCAGCAGCTGGACAGGGGGCAGCAATCAGCCCCAGCATTTT.

V and J are TRBV14 and TRBJ1-1; possible D gene TRBD1, 6 bases. The CDR3 totals 14 residues. In germline, CDR1 is SGHDN, CDR2 FVKESK. V was pared by 8 bases and J by 6 bases, with 19 bases between. CDR3 residues: CASGGNRVLAEAFF. CDR3 bases: TGTGCCAGCGGCGGGAACAGGGTCCTGGCTGAAGCTTTCTTT.

This clonotype was found a few times. J is TRBJ2-1 and V is TRBV4-3; D perhaps matches TRBD1 (6 bases). V lost 3 bases and J lost 0, with 9 bases in between. This CDR3 has 15 amino acids. Germline CDR1 is LGHNA and CDR2 is YSLEER. This chain's CDR3 is CASSQDSSSYNEQFF. The DNA of the CDR3 is TGCGCCAGCAGCCAGGACAGTAGCTCCTACAATGAGCAGTTCTTC.

Ten or more counts support this clonotype. The rearrangement uses TRBV11-2 and TRBJ2-7; TRBD1 matches at 9 bases. Germline CDR1 is SGHAT and CDR2 is FQNNGV. This CDR3 region has 16 residues. With 2 bases clipped from V and 4 bases from J, the junction kept 9 bases outside the gene matches. The CDR3 is CASSLRGTGIRYEQYF. CDR3 bases: TGTGCCAGCAGCTTACGCGGGACAGGGATCCGGTACGAGCAGTACTTC.

About this clonotype: It may be a read error: a sequence one base away is much more abundant. This chain joins TRBV12-3 or TRBV12-4 and TRBJ1-1, with TRBD1 identical over 10 bases. V lost 4 bases, J lost 0 bases, and 5 bases stayed unmatched. The CDR3 spans 16 residues. This CDR3 reads CASSSGTGAMNTEAFF. The DNA of the CDR3 is TGTGCCAGCAGTTCGGGGACAGGGGCCATGAACACTGAAGCTTTCTTT.

The sample holds many counts of this clonotype. This rearrangement joins TRBV9 to TRBJ2-7; 10 bases are shared with TRBD2. The ends lost 2 bases at V and 4 bases at J; junction bases unmatched: 6. Per the germline V gene, CDR1 is SGDLS and CDR2 is YYNGEE. The CDR3 is made up of 15 amino acids. This CDR3 is CASSVGLAGVYEQYF. For the CDR3, the DNA is TGTGCCAGCAGCGTTGGCCTAGCGGGAGTATACGAGCAGTACTTC.

This clonotype has at least ten counts. The J gene is TRBJ1-2, the V gene TRBV11-2; 7 nucleotides agree with TRBD1. Germline V CDR1 and CDR2: SGHAT, FQNNGV. Germline trimming cut 1 base from V and 5 bases from J; bases unmatched to any gene: 10. The CDR3 has 16 residues. The CDR3 sequence is CASSLVRGRAGYGYTF. For the CDR3, the DNA is TGTGCCAGCAGCTTAGTGAGGGGGCGCGCAGGGTATGGCTACACCTTC.

The rearrangement links TRBV3-1 to TRBJ2-5; 10 bases line up with TRBD2. Germline V lookup: CDR1 LGHDT, CDR2 YNNKEL (reference sequence). V shed 5 bases and J 5 bases; nucleotides not matched to a gene: 8. The CDR3 length is 15 residues. The CDR3 DNA reads TGTGCCAGCAGCTACGAAACTAGCGGGGACGAGACCCAGTACTTC. This translates into CASSYETSGDETQYF.

The genes are TRBV24-1 and TRBJ2-3, with D hard to call. The length of the CDR3 is 16 residues. Germline loops: CDR1 KGHDR, CDR2 SFDVKD. The ends were cut back, 0 bases at V and 2 bases at J, with 11 bases in the middle. The CDR3 loop reads CATSDLGQEHTDTQYF. In DNA form, the CDR3 reads TGTGCCACCAGTGATTTGGGGCAGGAGCACACAGATACGCAGTATTTT.

V usage is TRBV19 and J usage is TRBJ1-1, with 7 bases fitting TRBD1. V was clipped by 1 base and J by 0 bases; unmatched bases: 5. The CDR3 consists of 16 residues. Per the germline V gene, CDR1 is LNHDA and CDR2 is SQIVND (reference sequence). This chain's CDR3 is CASSIATGLMNTEAFF. The CDR3 nucleotides read TGTGCCAGTAGTATAGCGACAGGGTTGATGAACACTGAAGCTTTCTTT.

The rearrangement links TRBV30 to TRBJ1-5; TRBD1 matches 8 bases. V was pared by 1 base and J by 6 bases, with 5 bases of the junction left unmatched. CDR1 GTSNPN and CDR2 SVGIG come from the germline V gene (reference sequence). The CDR3 consists of 14 residues. CDR3: CAWSGDRGSQPQHF. The DNA of the CDR3 is TGTGCCTGGAGTGGCGACAGGGGATCTCAGCCCCAGCATTTT. Complete variable domain (other parts from reference TRBV30 and TRBJ1-5): SQTIHQWPATLVQPVGSPLSLECTVEGTSNPNLYWYRQAAGRGLQLLFYSVGIGQISSEVPQNLSASRPQDRQFILSSKKLLLSDSGFYLCAWSGDRGSQPQHFGDGTRLSIL.

This chain uses TRBV5-1 with TRBJ1-1; TRBD1 is a possible D gene (5 bases). Trimming pared 9 bases from V and 5 bases from J, leaving 23 bases between. The CDR3 covers 15 residues. The germline CDR1 and CDR2 sequences are SGHRS and YFSETQ. The CDR3 loop is CATKIGASGGTEAFF. The CDR3 region has the DNA TGCGCCACAAAAATCGGGGCTTCGGGGGGAACTGAAGCTTTCTTT.